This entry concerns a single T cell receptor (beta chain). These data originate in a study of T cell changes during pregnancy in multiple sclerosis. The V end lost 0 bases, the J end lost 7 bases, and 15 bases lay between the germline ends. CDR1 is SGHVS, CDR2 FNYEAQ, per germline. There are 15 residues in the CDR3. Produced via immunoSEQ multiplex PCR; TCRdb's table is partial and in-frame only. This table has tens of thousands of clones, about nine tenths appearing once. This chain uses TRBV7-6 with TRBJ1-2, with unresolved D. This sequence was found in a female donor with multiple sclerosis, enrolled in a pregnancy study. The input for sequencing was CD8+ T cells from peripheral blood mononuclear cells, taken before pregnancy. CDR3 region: CASSLAVGGSGGYTF. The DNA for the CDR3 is TGTGCCAGCAGCTTAGCGGTCGGAGGGAGTGGTGGCTACACCTTC.